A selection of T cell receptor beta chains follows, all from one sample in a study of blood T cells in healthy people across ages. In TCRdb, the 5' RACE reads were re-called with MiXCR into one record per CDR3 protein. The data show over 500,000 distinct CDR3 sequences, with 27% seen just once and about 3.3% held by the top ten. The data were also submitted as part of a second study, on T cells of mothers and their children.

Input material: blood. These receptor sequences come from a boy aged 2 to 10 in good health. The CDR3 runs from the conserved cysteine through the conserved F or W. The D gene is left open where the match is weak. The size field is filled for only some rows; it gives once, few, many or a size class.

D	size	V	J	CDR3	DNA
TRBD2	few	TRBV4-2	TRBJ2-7	CASSQDRGVYEQYF	TGTGCCAGCAGCCAAGATCGGGGGGTCTACGAGCAGTACTTC
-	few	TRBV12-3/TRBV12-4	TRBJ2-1	CASSPGEQFF	TGTGCCAGCAGTCCCGGAGAGCAGTTCTTC
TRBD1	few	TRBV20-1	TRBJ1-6	CSAREYAQGTDSPLHF	TGCAGTGCTAGGGAGTACGCACAGGGGACGGATTCACCCCTCCACTTT
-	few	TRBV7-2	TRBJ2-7	CASSFGVWYEQYF	TGTGCCAGCAGCTTCGGGGTCTGGTACGAGCAGTACTTC
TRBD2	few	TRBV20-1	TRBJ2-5	CSAAASGEHRGETQYF	TGCAGTGCAGCGGCTAGCGGGGAGCACCGGGGCGAGACCCAGTACTTC
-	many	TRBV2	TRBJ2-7	CASSGDDYEQYF	TGTGCCAGCAGTGGGGATGACTACGAGCAGTACTTC
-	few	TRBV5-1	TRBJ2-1	CASRNPSVYNEQFF	TGCGCCAGCAGAAACCCTAGTGTCTACAATGAGCAGTTCTTC
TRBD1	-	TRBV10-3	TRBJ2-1	CAISQQGNEQFF	TGTGCCATCAGCCAACAGGGGAATGAGCAGTTCTTC
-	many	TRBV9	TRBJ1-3	CASSPEGSGNTIYF	TGTGCCAGCAGCCCGGAGGGGTCTGGAAACACCATATATTTT
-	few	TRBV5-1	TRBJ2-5	CASSRSGNQETQYF	TGCGCCAGCAGCCGTAGCGGTAACCAAGAGACCCAGTACTTC
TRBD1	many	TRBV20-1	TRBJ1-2	CSARGQGYGGYTF	TGCAGTGCCCGAGGACAGGGATATGGTGGCTACACCTTC
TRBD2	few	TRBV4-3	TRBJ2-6	CASSQETSGTNGANVLTF	TGCGCCAGCAGCCAAGAAACTAGCGGGACAAATGGGGCCAACGTCCTGACTTTC
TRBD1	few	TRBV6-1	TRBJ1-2	CASTRTGALLANYGYTF	TGTGCCAGCACCCGGACAGGGGCCCTACTAGCTAACTATGGCTACACCTTC
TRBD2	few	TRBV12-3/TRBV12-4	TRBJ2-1	CASSLGGGQFF	TGTGCCAGCAGTTTAGGGGGGGGGCAGTTCTTC
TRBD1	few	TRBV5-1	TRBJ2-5	CASSYRDRGPETQYF	TGCGCCAGCAGCTACCGGGACAGGGGTCCGGAGACCCAGTACTTC
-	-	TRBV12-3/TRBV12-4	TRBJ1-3	CASSHGLHSGNTIYF	TGTGCCAGCAGCCACGGACTCCACTCTGGAAACACCATATATTTT
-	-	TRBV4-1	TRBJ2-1	CASSQEPMDEQFF	TGCGCCAGCAGCCAAGAGCCAATGGATGAGCAGTTCTTC
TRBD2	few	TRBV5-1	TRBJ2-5	CASSLGLAVQETQYF	TGCGCCAGCAGCTTGGGACTAGCTGTACAAGAGACCCAGTACTTC
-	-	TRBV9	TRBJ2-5	CASSVADRETQYF	TGTGCCAGCAGCGTAGCTGACCGAGAGACCCAGTACTTC
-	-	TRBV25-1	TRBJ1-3	CASSRDTHSGNTIYF	TGTGCCAGCAGCCGGGACACTCACTCTGGAAACACCATATATTTT
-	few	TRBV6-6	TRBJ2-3	CASSHRVRGGTDTQYF	TGTGCCAGCAGCCACAGGGTCAGAGGTGGCACAGATACGCAGTATTTT
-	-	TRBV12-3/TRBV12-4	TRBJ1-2	CASSLGGAYGYTF	TGTGCCAGCAGTTTAGGGGGGGCCTATGGCTACACCTTC
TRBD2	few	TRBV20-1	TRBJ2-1	CSARDASLGLADNEQFF	TGCAGTGCTAGAGATGCTTCTCTGGGACTAGCGGACAATGAGCAGTTCTTC